This TCR beta chain was observed in a study of blood T cell repertoires in COVID-19. As for the study in general: COVID-19 samples from acute and convalescent phases originated in the United States, Italy and Spain. T cells, B-cell-depleted T cells, or PBMCs supplied cDNA or gDNA.

The CDR3 extends over 14 amino acids. V trimming: 7 bases; J trimming: 5 bases; junction bases outside the gene matches: 5. In germline, CDR1 is MNHEY, CDR2 SMNVEV (reference sequence). Original data processing: Amplifying reference gene primers gave estimates of nucleated cell counts. TCRdb's table, derived via immunoSEQ multiplex PCR, lists solely in-frame clones and lacks some. The D gene and trimming were derived from the DNA, and the V and J assignments and clone size from that table. The sample contains more than 110,000 clones, 80% to 85% of which appear only once. This receptor was identified in a woman in her sixties or seventies with acute or convalescent COVID-19. This chain links TRBV27 with TRBJ2-1, with 10 positions matching TRBD1. Sequenced input: peripheral blood. CDR3 sequence reads: CASKMGQGNNEQFF. CDR3 DNA: TGTGCCAGCAAGATGGGACAGGGGAACAATGAGCAGTTCTTC.